The 14 T cell receptor beta chains below all came from one sample that was sequenced in a study of T cells in women clearing cervical HPV infection. Profiled with immunoSEQ multiplex PCR; TCRdb holds only in-frame clones, not every one. Listed are about 15,000 clones; about 11% falls within the top ten. Sequencing was done on a sample of blood buffy coat. Every receptor here comes from a woman between 18 and 70 years old with a cervical HPV16 infection that either progressed to CIN3+ or cleared (not recorded which).

A word on this clone: The CDR3 extends 3 residues past the end of the read, so its final part is completed from the germline J gene. V is TRBV5-6 and J is TRBJ2-7; weak D call: TRBD1 (6 bases). The CDR3 loop spans 14 amino acids. V was trimmed by 1 base and J by 0 bases, leaving 8 bases between them. Germline V gives CDR1 SGHDT, CDR2 YYEEEE. The CDR3 protein is CASSLWDNSYEQYF. Incomplete CDR3 DNA: TGTGCCAGCAGCTTGTGGGACAACTCCTACGAG.

Regarding this clone: The read terminates 3 residues ahead of where the CDR3 ends, so the germline J gene completes it. The chain couples TRBV10-3 to TRBJ2-3; D perhaps matches TRBD2 (6 bases). Germline CDR1 and CDR2: ENHRY and SYGVKD. Trimming left V 2 bases short and J 2 bases short, with 14 bases between. CDR3 length: 16 residues. Incomplete CDR3 DNA: TGTGCCATCAGTGAGGCCCGGGACTTACACACAGATACG. As protein: CAISEARDLHTDT. The whole CDR3 protein reads CAISEARDLHTDTQYF.

For this clone: Read data end 3 residues before the CDR3 end; the end is taken from the germline J gene. V usage is TRBV5-1 and J usage is TRBJ2-1; 7 bases are a match to TRBD2. This CDR3 region has 14 residues. Germline trimming cut 0 bases from V and 7 bases from J; bases unmatched to any gene: 4. CDR1 is SGHRS, CDR2 YFSETQ, per germline. The CDR3 spells CASSLVLRENEQFF. The part of the CDR3 DNA that was read is TGCGCCAGCAGCTTGGTTCTGCGGGAGAATGAG.

The CDR3 region is CSATGTVSPYEQYF. The part of the CDR3 DNA that was read is TGCAGTGCGACCGGGACAGTCTCTCCCTACGAG. The chain employs TRBV20-1 and TRBJ2-7, with TRBD1 identical over 7 bases. The CDR3 end lies 3 residues beyond the end of the read and is filled in from the germline J gene. The CDR3 has 14 residues. The trim removed 6 bases at V and 2 bases at J, leaving 10 bases unmatched. CDR1 DFQATT and CDR2 SNEGSKA come from the germline V gene (reference sequence).

Note on this clone: The read finishes 3 residues shy of the CDR3 end, and the germline J gene is used to complete it. The rearrangement links TRBV20-1 to TRBJ1-2; perhaps TRBD1 as D (6 bases). CDR1 is DFQATT and CDR2 is SNEGSKA in the germline V gene (reference sequence). This CDR3 is 14 amino acids long. Trimming took 3 bases from V and 3 from J, leaving 14 bases between them. CDR3 sequence: CSARGGAPYYGYTF. The covered CDR3 bases are TGCAGTGCTAGGGGGGGGGCCCCCTACTATGGC.

Here the CDR3 reads CASSLGLAGATDTQYF. CDR3 bases read: TGCGCCAGCAGCTTGGGACTAGCGGGAGCCACAGATACG. This chain uses TRBV5-1 with TRBJ2-3, with 12 bases fitting TRBD2. The CDR3 is cut off 3 residues early in the read; its end comes from the germline J gene. V shed 0 bases and J 2 bases; nucleotides not matched to a gene: 1. Germline V gene sequence: CDR1 SGHRS, CDR2 YFSETQ. This CDR3 is built from 16 residues.

As for this clone: The read comes to an end 3 residues before the CDR3 does, leaving the germline J gene to fill in the end. The genes are TRBV5-1 and TRBJ1-6; 8 bases match TRBD1. The CDR3 has 14 residues. The germline V gene has CDR1 SGHRS and CDR2 YFSETQ. With V trimmed by 2 bases and J by 11 bases, 6 bases remained unmatched. Partial CDR3 DNA: TGCGCCAGCAGCTTAGGGACAGGTATGGCACCC. It yields the protein CASSLGTGMAP. The whole CDR3 sequence reads CASSLGTGMAPLHF.

With regard to this clone: The missing CDR3 end, 3 residues past where the read stops, is filled in from the germline J gene. V gene TRBV19 combines with J gene TRBJ2-1, with 8 nucleotides matching TRBD2. V lost 1 base to trimming and J lost 8 bases; unmatched junction nucleotides: 7. The CDR3 extends over 15 amino acids. From germline, CDR1 is LNHDA and CDR2 SQIVND (reference sequence). The chain's CDR3 is CASSIGSGGRDEQFF. CDR3 bases read: TGTGCCAGTAGTATAGGGTCGGGGGGGCGGGATGAG. Drawing the rest from reference TRBV19 and TRBJ2-1, the complete variable domain is DGGITQSPKYLFRKEGQNVTLSCEQNLNHDAMYWYRQDPGQGLRLIYYSQIVNDFQKGDIAEGYSVSREKKESFPLTVTSAQKNPTAFYLCASSIGSGGRDEQFFGPGTRLTVL.

By frequency, this clone is medium-sized. This CDR3 reads CASSQDVALRTGWDADTQYF. CDR3 DNA, as far as it was read: TGTGCCAGCAGCCAAGATGTGGCCCTTCGGACAGGTTGGGATGCAGATACG. The V gene is TRBV14, the J gene TRBJ2-3; 7 bases fit TRBD1. The read finishes 3 residues shy of the CDR3 end, and the germline J gene is used to complete it. CDR3 length equals 20 residues. CDR1 SGHDN and CDR2 FVKESK come from the germline V gene. The V gene end was trimmed by 0 bases and the J gene end by 4 bases; junction bases not matched to a gene: 19.

A note on this clone: The read finishes 3 residues shy of the CDR3 end, and the germline J gene is used to complete it. V and J are TRBV5-1 and TRBJ2-7, with D perhaps matching TRBD1 (6 bases). V dropped 4 bases and J dropped 0 bases, with 14 bases sitting between them. Germline V lookup: CDR1 SGHRS, CDR2 YFSETQ. The CDR3 extends over 15 amino acids. The sequenced CDR3 bases are TGCGCCAGCAGCCTGACAGGTAAAAACTCCTACGAG. Protein sequence: CASSLTGKNSYE. Given in full, the CDR3 is CASSLTGKNSYEQYF.

A remark on this clone: The CDR3 extends 3 residues past the end of the read, so its final part is completed from the germline J gene. The chain has TRBV30 and TRBJ2-1; D perhaps matches TRBD1 (6 bases). Trimming removed 6 bases from V and 2 bases from J, with 17 bases in between. The CDR3 covers 15 residues. Germline CDR1 and CDR2: GTSNPN and SVGIG (reference sequence). CDR3 DNA (partial): TGTGCCTGTCTAATTCAGGGGCGTCCCTACAATGAG. Encoded protein: CACLIQGRPYNE. In full, the CDR3 reads CACLIQGRPYNEQFF.

Concerning this clone: The read ends 3 residues shy of where the CDR3 ends; the end is completed using the germline J gene. The chain couples TRBV7-9 to TRBJ2-2; 7 bases match TRBD2. This CDR3 has 15 amino acids. Trimming removed 6 bases from V and 7 bases from J; junction bases left unmatched: 11. Germline values: CDR1 SEHNR, CDR2 FQNEAQ (reference sequence). The sequenced part of the CDR3 DNA is TGTGCCAGCAGTTTACGGGACTACGGTGACGGGGAG. Protein sequence: CASSLRDYGDGE. The full CDR3 protein is CASSLRDYGDGELFF.

Remarks on this clone: One end of the junction varies from germline; a read error may be responsible. Sequencing ends 3 residues short of the CDR3 end; the germline J gene provides the rest. This rearrangement joins TRBV5-1 to TRBJ2-7; D unresolved. Germline CDR1 and CDR2: SGHRS and YFSETQ. This CDR3 contains 14 residues. The CDR3 sequence is CASGLAVRSYEQYF. CDR3 bases read: TGCGCCAGCGGCTTGGCCGTCAGGAGCTACGAG.

Turning to this clone: At one of its ends the junction is not consistent with the germline gene, which may arise from a read error. The read comes to an end 3 residues before the CDR3 does, leaving the germline J gene to fill in the end. This rearrangement joins TRBV7-9 to TRBJ2-7; D is undetermined. Germline loops: CDR1 SEHNR, CDR2 FQNEAQ (reference sequence). This CDR3 is built from 12 residues. CDR3 residues: CSSAMAAYEQYF. The CDR3 DNA, read in part, is TGTTCCAGCGCAATGGCCGCCTACGAG.